This is a list of T cell receptor beta chains from one sample in a study of T cells in tuberculosis. Sequencing used immunoSEQ multiplex PCR; TCRdb keeps in-frame clones, though not all of them. This sample has 80,000 to 100,000 clones, with approximately 90% found just once. Sequencing was performed on CD1b-GMM tetramer-negative cells sorted from PBMCs. The receptors originated from an adult woman with latent tuberculosis. Each CDR3 is given with its conserved first and last residue. The order of the fields is J gene, V gene, clone size, D gene, CDR3 DNA, CDR3 protein. The D gene is left open where the match is weak. Rows may omit the clone size; those that give it use once, few, many or a size class.

TRBJ1-2 TRBV6-1 NA TRBD1 TGTGCCAGCAGAGCCGGGACAGGGGTTGAAGAATTCTACACCTTC CASRAGTGVEEFYTF
TRBJ2-1 TRBV27 NA TRBD2 TGTGCCAGCAGTCCGGGACTAGCGGGGGTCAATGAGCAGTTCTTC CASSPGLAGVNEQFF
TRBJ2-4 TRBV11-2 NA NA TGTGCCAGCAGCTTCCCCGGGAACCTAGCCAAAAACATTCAGTACTTC CASSFPGNLAKNIQYF
TRBJ1-2 TRBV4-2 NA NA TGTGCCAGCAGCCAAGATCGGTCAGACGTCGGGTTCGGCTATACCTTC CASSQDRSDVGFGYTF
TRBJ2-3 TRBV4-1 NA TRBD1 TGCGCCAGCAGCCAAGGGGCTACCGGGACAGCCACAGATACGCAGTATTTT CASSQGATGTATDTQYF
TRBJ1-3 TRBV25-1 NA TRBD1 TGTGCCAGCCAATCACAGGGGTTCGGAAACACCATATATTTT CASQSQGFGNTIYF
TRBJ2-3 TRBV19 NA TRBD1 TGTGCCAGTAGTATTCTATGGGGACAGGGCACAGATACGCAGTATTTT CASSILWGQGTDTQYF
TRBJ2-2 TRBV5-3 NA TRBD2 TGTGCCAGAAGCTGCGCGGGACTAGCGGGGACCGGGGAGCTGTTTTTT CARSCAGLAGTGELFF
TRBJ2-5 TRBV14 NA NA TGTGCCAGCAGCCAACTTACAGGAGCCCAAGAGACCCAGTACTTC CASSQLTGAQETQYF
TRBJ1-5 TRBV7-2 few NA TGTGCCAGCAGCTTAGCGACAGGTCAGCCCCAGCATTTT CASSLATGQPQHF
TRBJ1-6 TRBV30 NA NA TGTGCCTGGAGTGTAAGGGGCGGCTCCTATAATTCACCCCTCCACTTT CAWSVRGGSYNSPLHF
TRBJ2-3 TRBV7-2 NA TRBD1 TGTGCCAGCAGCTCCCGGACAGGGGGCGCAGATACGCAGTATTTT CASSSRTGGADTQYF
TRBJ2-7 TRBV5-1 NA TRBD1 TGCGCCAGCAGCCACCGGGACAGGCCCTACGAGCAGTACTTC CASSHRDRPYEQYF
TRBJ2-1 TRBV5-1 NA TRBD2 TGCGCCAGCAGCACACGGACTAGCGGGGGGGCGGTCTACAATGAGCAGTTCTTC CASSTRTSGGAVYNEQFF